The 6 T cell receptor beta chains listed next were all sequenced from one sample in a study of T cell responses to AZD1222 COVID-19 vaccine. Sequenced by immunoSEQ multiplex PCR; TCRdb stores in-frame clones only, minus some. The sample shows approximately 180,000 clones, around 92% of them seen only once. Sample: peripheral blood, taken on day 0 of AZD1222 vaccination. The receptors stem from an adult in good health.

The rearrangement links TRBV27 to TRBJ2-1; TRBD1 matches 12 bases. Germline lookup yields CDR1 MNHEY and CDR2 SMNVEV (reference sequence). The CDR3 runs to 14 residues. Trimming cost V 8 bases and J 10 bases; bases outside gene matches: 9. DNA of the CDR3: TGTGCCAGCCGGCGGGGACAGGGGGCTGAGGAGCAGTTCTTC. Encoded protein: CASRRGQGAEEQFF.

The chain has TRBV4-1 and TRBJ2-5; 12 bases map to TRBD1. The CDR3 runs 16 residues. J lost 3 bases, V lost 3 bases, and 5 bases had no gene match. Germline CDR1 reads MGHRA; CDR2 reads YSYEKL. This CDR3 reads CASSQGDRGQKETQYF. The CDR3 region has the DNA TGCGCCAGCAGCCAGGGGGACAGGGGGCAAAAAGAGACCCAGTACTTC.

The CDR3 bases are TGTGCCAGCAGCTTAATCGCAGGGAAGGCTGAAGCTTTCTTT. As protein: CASSLIAGKAEAFF. The rearrangement joins TRBV11-2 to TRBJ1-1; D perhaps matches TRBD1 (5 bases). Per germline, CDR1 SGHAT and CDR2 FQNNGV. This CDR3 has 14 amino acids. V gave up 2 bases and J gave up 6 bases, with 13 bases separating them.

This chain connects TRBV2 to TRBJ1-3; D gene uncertain. Germline-derived CDR1 and CDR2 are SNHLY and FYNNEI. CDR3 length equals 13 residues. Between the trimmed V and J ends, which lost 7 bases and 0 bases, there was a span of 7 bases. DNA of the CDR3: TGTGCCAGCACAGGTTACTCTGGAAACACCATATATTTT. This gives the protein CASTGYSGNTIYF.

CDR3 loop: CASSYSEGRGQRGYTF. CDR3 coding DNA: TGTGCCAGCAGTTACTCCGAAGGCAGGGGGCAACGAGGCTACACCTTC. The chain has TRBV6-5 and TRBJ1-2; 8 nucleotides match TRBD1. This CDR3 has 16 residues. The J segment lost 8 bases and the V segment lost 0 bases, leaving 11 bases of the junction unmatched. Germline CDR1 reads MNHEY; CDR2 reads SVGAGI.

The CDR3 is CASSFEGWGWGNEQFF. The CDR3 region has the DNA TGTGCCAGCAGTTTCGAGGGATGGGGTTGGGGCAATGAGCAGTTCTTC. This chain joins TRBV6-6 and TRBJ2-1, with a tentative D call TRBD2 (5 bases). The CDR3 loop spans 16 amino acids. V lost 4 bases, J lost 6 bases, and 19 bases lay in between. Per the germline V gene, CDR1 is MNHNY and CDR2 is SVGAGI (reference sequence).